This T cell receptor (beta chain) was retrieved from a study of cytomegalovirus exposure and HLA in healthy donors. PCR was performed using 60 Vbeta and 13 Jbeta primers. Here immunoSEQ multiplex PCR was the method, and the copy in TCRdb shows in-frame clones only, minus some. The profile covers about 160,000 clones, with approximately 81% appearing a single time and less than 3% taken by the ten largest. The CDR3 is 11 residues long. Germline V gene data show CDR1 as GTSNPN and CDR2 as SVGIG (reference sequence). The chain uses TRBV30 and TRBJ2-5; no firm D call. The J call is in doubt because the DNA end fits TRBJ2-7 better. What was sequenced was PBMCs. This sequence originates from a female donor in good health and CMV-seronegative. CDR3 loop: CAWSTSYEQYF. In DNA form, the CDR3 reads TGTGCCTGGAGTACGTCCTACGAGCAGTACTTC.